Below, one T cell receptor (beta chain) is given with its context. Its antigen remains undetermined. No base-level quality is on record; no much larger clone is a single base apart. This entry comes from a study of blood T cell repertoires in COVID-19 (dated by TCRdb to between 2020 and 2021). For context, the study as a whole: Collaborator samples came from the United States, Italy and Spain and covered acute and convalescent phases of COVID-19. The material from the prospective study consisted of cDNA or gDNA derived from T cells, B-cell-depleted T cells, or PBMCs. Subjects who had been exposed to COVID-19, were actively infected with it, or had recovered from it provided the deeply sampled blood TCRbeta repertoires that made up the dataset. The repertoires were made available in a free public database intended to serve as a resource for research on the immune response to SARS-CoV-2. Samples were obtained from the ongoing ImmuneRACE study (first 160 participants) and from 950 to 1,500 subjects provided by 6 global collaborators. Nearly every sample came with metadata listing a de-identified subject ID, COVID-19 status, age in years and sex. Where HLA class I and class II types were available, the types were taken from metadata supplied by the sample provider, not from assay-based typing. The full study reports these points: How much clinical and demographic metadata was included differed by source and by participant, and the metadata was provided uncurated.

In the germline V gene, CDR1 corresponds to SNHLY and CDR2 to FYNNEI. V loses 6 bases of germline sequence and J loses 7 bases, and the interval between the two ends is 18 bases. Measured from the cysteine to the phenylalanine, the CDR3 is 14 residues long. Solely the CDR3 DNA is kept, with 42 bases framed from the first base. Whole blood was collected in K2EDTA tubes by collaborating institutions according to the institutions' own protocols. For TCRbeta analysis, collaborators shipped samples as frozen whole blood, isolated PBMCs, or DNA extracted from either of those sample types. TCRbeta CDR3 regions were amplified from genomic DNA by means of the immunoSEQ Assay, a bias-controlled multiplex PCR. In the paper's pipeline: Nucleated cell counts per sample were estimated from amplification of reference gene primers within the assay. To quantify the absolute abundance of each unique TCRbeta CDR3 rearrangement, sequence reads were collapsed and filtered. Productive Simpson clonality was computed per sample as the square root of Simpson's diversity index over productive rearrangements. Not all clones reach the TCRdb copy of this immuneACCESS table, which keeps in-frame sequences only. Checked studies attribute under half of the gap to unresolved V genes and leave the rest unexplained. V and J calls and clone size follow that table, whereas D and trimming were derived from the DNA. For this sample there are 250,000 to 300,000 clones; roughly 89% appear just once. The biggest ten clones account for around 2.9% of the sample.

Recombination joined TRBV2 with TRBJ1-2; a confident D gene designation cannot be given. The sequencing input was peripheral blood. The receptor's source is a woman in her twenties or thirties with active or convalescent COVID-19. The CDR3 region: CASSGYGEGSGYTF. In nucleotides, the sequence is TGTGCCAGCAGCGGATACGGGGAAGGGAGTGGCTACACCTTC.